A single sample gave rise to the 9 T cell receptor beta chains below, sequenced in a study of CD8 T cells in ankylosing spondylitis. TCRdb independently ran MiXCR on the 5' RACE reads; one entry per CDR3 protein. The profile shows about 140,000 distinct CDR3 sequences, 25% to 35% of them singletons. Sequencing was carried out using synovial fluid, either unsorted or a sorted T cell fraction (not recorded which). Source of these receptors: a male donor with ankylosing spondylitis.

The chain uses TRBV19 and TRBJ1-2, with 9 nucleotides matching TRBD1. Trimming at V came to 7 bases and at J to 0 bases, leaving 3 bases not matched to a gene. CDR1 and CDR2 (germline): LNHDA, SQIVND (reference sequence). This CDR3 has 14 amino acids. The CDR3 loop reads CASTRDRANYGYTF. In DNA form, the CDR3 reads TGTGCCAGTACCAGGGACAGGGCTAACTATGGCTACACCTTC.

This clonotype showed up many times. The chain employs TRBV7-3 and TRBJ1-1, with TRBD1 matching 9 bases. Germline V CDR1 and CDR2: SGHTA, FQGTGA. V was clipped by 4 bases and J by 5 bases; unmatched bases: 5. The CDR3 sequence is 14 residues long. DNA for the CDR3: TGTGCCAGCAGCTCTACAGGGGGCAGGACTGAAGCTTTCTTT. It translates to CASSSTGGRTEAFF.

This clonotype was detected a few times. The J gene is TRBJ2-5, the V gene TRBV6-2 or TRBV6-3; no clear D gene. CDR1 MNHEY and CDR2 SVGEGT come from the germline V gene. The CDR3 extends over 13 amino acids. Trimming left V 8 bases short and J 5 bases short, with 15 bases between. Written as DNA, the CDR3 is TGTGCCAGCGGTGGTTGGGATGGGGAGACCCAGTACTTC. Residues: CASGGWDGETQYF.

This chain connects TRBV20-1 to TRBJ2-2; 9 nucleotides line up with TRBD2. CDR1 is DFQATT, CDR2 SNEGSKA, per germline (reference sequence). With 6 bases clipped from V and 1 base from J, the junction kept 6 bases outside the gene matches. The CDR3 totals 15 residues. The DNA of the CDR3 is TGCAGTGCCACTCTAGCGGGGAAGAACACCGGGGAGCTGTTTTTT. Protein: CSATLAGKNTGELFF.

The gene calls are TRBV20-1 and TRBJ2-7, with TRBD2 as a possible D gene (5 bases). Germline V gene lookup returns CDR1 DFQATT and CDR2 SNEGSKA (reference sequence). V was cut by 7 bases and J by 1 base, with 11 bases left in between. The CDR3 has 12 residues. The CDR3 DNA follows: TGCAGTGAACTAGGGCAGTCCTACGAGCAGTACTTC. Residues: CSELGQSYEQYF.

CDR3 protein: CATGTNQPQHF. CDR3 nucleotide sequence: TGTGCCACCGGGACAAATCAGCCCCAGCATTTT. V is TRBV10-3 and J is TRBJ1-5; D is possibly TRBD1 (6 bases). V dropped 10 bases and J dropped 4 bases, with 8 bases sitting between them. CDR3 length: 11 amino acids. Germline V gives CDR1 ENHRY, CDR2 SYGVKD.

This chain connects TRBV3-1 to TRBJ1-6; D remains ambiguous. This CDR3 spans 15 amino acids. Trimming removed 2 bases from V and 8 bases from J, with 13 bases in between. The germline V gene has CDR1 LGHDT and CDR2 YNNKEL (reference sequence). CDR3 nucleotide sequence: TGTGCCAGCAGCCAAAAGGGTGGCGTAGATTCACCCCTCCACTTT. This gives the protein CASSQKGGVDSPLHF.

The CDR3, as DNA: TGCAGTGCTAGAGTTATGCTAGCGGGGCATGAGGATACGCAGTATTTT. Translation: CSARVMLAGHEDTQYF. This chain links TRBV20-1 with TRBJ2-3; 9 positions agree with TRBD2. Germline CDR1 is DFQATT and CDR2 is SNEGSKA (reference sequence). V shed 1 base and J 6 bases; nucleotides not matched to a gene: 11. There are 16 residues in the CDR3.

This clonotype was found many times. The genes are TRBV9 and TRBJ2-5, with 9 bases identical to TRBD2. This CDR3 is 15 amino acids long. In germline, CDR1 is SGDLS, CDR2 YYNGEE. V gave up 4 bases and J gave up 3 bases; unmatched junction bases: 7. CDR3 DNA sequence: TGTGCCAGCAGCCCGCAGCTAGCGGGGAAAGAGACCCAGTACTTC. It translates to CASSPQLAGKETQYF.